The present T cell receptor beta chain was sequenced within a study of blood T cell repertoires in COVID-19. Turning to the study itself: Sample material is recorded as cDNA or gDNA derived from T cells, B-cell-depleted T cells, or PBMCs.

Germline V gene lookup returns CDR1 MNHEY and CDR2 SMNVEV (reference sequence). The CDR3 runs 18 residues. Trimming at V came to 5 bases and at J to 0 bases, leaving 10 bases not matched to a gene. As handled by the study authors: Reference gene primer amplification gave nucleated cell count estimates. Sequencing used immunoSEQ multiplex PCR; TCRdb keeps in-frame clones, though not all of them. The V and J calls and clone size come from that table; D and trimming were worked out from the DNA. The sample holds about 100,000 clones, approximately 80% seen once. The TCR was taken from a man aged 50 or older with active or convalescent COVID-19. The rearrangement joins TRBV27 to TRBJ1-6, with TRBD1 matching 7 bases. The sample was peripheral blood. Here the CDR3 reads CASSHRGVLLSYNSPLHF. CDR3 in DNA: TGTGCCAGCAGTCACAGGGGAGTCCTGCTCTCCTATAATTCACCCCTCCACTTT.